Below, one T cell receptor beta chain is given with its context. Its cognate antigen is unknown. This sample was included in a study of T cell repertoires in cytomegalovirus infection. For the study at large: Public TCR beta signatures indicated both CMV infection and matching HLA type.

Germline V lookup: CDR1 SGHTA, CDR2 FQGNSA. The CDR3 is made up of 13 amino acids. Trimming took 6 bases from V and 2 from J, leaving 11 bases between them. TCRdb re-called the reads through MiXCR, storing one row per CDR3 protein. The table records approximately 590,000 distinct CDR3 sequences, roughly 42% of them present only once. The chain joins TRBV7-2 to TRBJ2-7; D remains unclear. This TCR derives from a human donor in good health (CMV status not recorded). Some clones in this sample may be carry-over from other donors' samples. This sample comprised cultured PBMCs, obtained from culture after CMV antigen stimulation. CDR3 protein: CASSFRTAYEQYF. The CDR3 region has the DNA TGTGCCAGCAGTTTTCGGACCGCCTACGAGCAGTACTTC.